The present T cell receptor beta chain was sequenced within a study of blood T cells in healthy people across ages. Notes on the study in general: Considered underestimates were the diversity estimates obtained from one million T cells.

For the second PCR, which ran for roughly 6 to 11 cycles, a sample-barcoded 5' primer and a J-beta primer mix were used. TCRdb re-analysed the 5' RACE reads in MiXCR, keeping a single row per CDR3 protein. The table has over 1,200,000 distinct CDR3 sequences, approximately 59% seen once. Remarks on this clonotype: The antigen remains undetermined.

This CDR3 region has 12 residues. V was trimmed by 4 bases and J by 2 bases, leaving 7 bases between them. Germline V lookup: CDR1 SQVTM, CDR2 ANQGSEA. Aged roughly 6 to 100, donors were systemically healthy Caucasians from Russia. V is TRBV29-1 and J is TRBJ2-3, with D uncertain. This TCR was recovered from a man between 18 and 35 years old in good health. Sequenced material: blood. The CDR3, as DNA: TGCAGCGTTGGGATGGACACAGATACGCAGTATTTT. It codes for CSVGMDTDTQYF.